This T cell receptor (beta chain) was recovered during a study of T cell responses to AZD1222 COVID-19 vaccine. Investigators merged groups given second doses at roughly 4 or roughly 12 weeks. Using immunoSEQ multiplex PCR, the repertoire was profiled, and TCRdb retains in-frame clones only, with some absent. The sample contains about 200,000 clones, roughly 92% of which appear only once. Per germline, CDR1 SGHVS and CDR2 FNYEAQ. Losses at the gene ends were 5 bases for V and 7 bases for J; bases not matched to a gene: 13. This CDR3 contains 16 residues. The chain carries TRBV7-6 and TRBJ1-4, with 7 bases matching TRBD1. This sequence originates from an adult who received the AZD1222 COVID-19 vaccine. Material: peripheral blood, obtained 28 days after the second AZD1222 dose. The CDR3 coding sequence is TGTGCCAGCAGCCGCGGATCGAGGGGGCAGGGTGAAAAACTGTTTTTT. Translating gives CASSRGSRGQGEKLFF.